Shown below are 30 T cell receptor beta chains from a single sample sequenced in a study of blood T cell repertoires in COVID-19. The protocol was immunoSEQ multiplex PCR, while the TCRdb copy is restricted to in-frame clones and leaves out a portion. The sample lists about 91,000 clones, nearly 90% occurring once. The sequencing sample was made of peripheral blood. The source is a man aged 65 to 85 with acute or convalescent COVID-19.

The rearrangement uses TRBV19 and TRBJ1-6; the match to TRBD1 covers 8 bases. V shed 4 bases, J shed 5 bases, and the junction held 16 bases outside the gene matches. The length of the CDR3 is 19 residues. Germline lookup yields CDR1 LNHDA and CDR2 SQIVND (reference sequence). CDR3 nucleotide sequence: TGTGCCAGTAGTAGAGATGGGACAGGCGCTGCAACCCATAATTCACCCCTCCACTTT. Residues: CASSRDGTGAATHNSPLHF.

This chain links TRBV5-5 with TRBJ1-6, with a weak D call TRBD1 (6 bases). The CDR3 has 16 residues. CDR1 and CDR2 from the germline V gene are SGHKS and YYEKEE (reference sequence). The V end lost 4 bases, the J end lost 7 bases, and 18 bases lay between the germline ends. The CDR3 loop reads CASSLTPTGTNSPLHF. CDR3 DNA sequence: TGTGCCAGCAGCCTAACTCCCACAGGGACGAATTCACCCCTCCACTTT.

This clone was recorded only once. The J gene is TRBJ1-1, the V gene TRBV27; TRBD1 matches 8 bases. The trim removed 6 bases at V and 2 bases at J, leaving 8 bases unmatched. This CDR3 spans 15 amino acids. Germline-derived CDR1 and CDR2 are MNHEY and SMNVEV (reference sequence). CDR3 nucleotide sequence: TGTGCCAGCAGCCTGGTACAGGGGGGAAACACTGAAGCTTTCTTT. It specifies CASSLVQGGNTEAFF.

This clone was seen a few times. The chain joins TRBV11-2 to TRBJ1-4; no clear D gene. The ends were cut back, 0 bases at V and 17 bases at J, with 16 bases in the middle. Germline V CDR1 and CDR2: SGHAT, FQNNGV. There are 13 residues in the CDR3. The CDR3 loop is CASSLDSGRAVFF. Here the CDR3 DNA reads TGTGCCAGCAGCTTAGATTCGGGGAGGGCGGTTTTTTTT. The whole variable domain, filled in from reference TRBV11-2 and TRBJ1-4, reads EAGVAQSPRYKIIEKRQSVAFWCNPISGHATLYWYQQILGQGPKLLIQFQNNGVVDDSQLPKDRFSAERLKGVDSTLKIQPAKLEDSAVYLCASSLDSGRAVFFGSGTQLSVL.

The V call is TRBV5-4, the J call TRBJ1-1, with TRBD1 as a possible D gene (5 bases). The V end was cut by 2 bases, the J end by 5 bases, with 10 bases between. The germline V gene encodes CDR1 SGHNT and CDR2 YYREEE (reference sequence). The CDR3 has 13 residues. The CDR3 DNA reads TGTGCCAGCAGCTTCACAGGAGGGACTGAAGCTTTCTTT. It specifies CASSFTGGTEAFF.

The J gene is TRBJ2-3, the V gene TRBV6-5; tentative D call: TRBD1 (5 bases). Trimming stripped 6 bases from V and 1 base from J, with 11 bases between. The CDR3 runs 14 residues. CDR1 and CDR2 from the germline V gene are MNHEY and SVGAGI. As DNA, the CDR3 is TGTGCCAGCAGAAGGGGCCAGGGCACAGATACGCAGTATTTT. The encoded protein is CASRRGQGTDTQYF.

The chain carries TRBV11-2 and TRBJ2-5, with 7 bases identical to TRBD2. CDR3 length equals 15 residues. After removal of 5 bases from V and 5 bases from J, the junction contained 11 bases not matched to a gene. Germline loops: CDR1 SGHAT, CDR2 FQNNGV. The CDR3 DNA is TGTGCCAGCAGCCCCACGGGACTACCAGCGGAGACCCAGTACTTC. Amino acids: CASSPTGLPAETQYF.

The V gene is TRBV6-6, the J gene TRBJ2-7, with TRBD1 matching over 7 bases. The CDR3 has 13 amino acids. The germline V gene has CDR1 MNHNY and CDR2 SVGAGI (reference sequence). V trimming: 4 bases; J trimming: 4 bases; junction bases outside the gene matches: 4. This CDR3 is CASSSSDRYEQYV. CDR3 nucleotide sequence: TGTGCCAGCAGTTCCTCGGACAGGTACGAGCAGTACGTC.

The chain employs TRBV5-1 and TRBJ1-1, with 10 bases identical to TRBD1. The V gene end was trimmed by 3 bases and the J gene end by 6 bases; junction bases not matched to a gene: 5. Germline CDR1 is SGHRS and CDR2 is YFSETQ. This CDR3 is 14 amino acids long. The CDR3 spells CASSYGTGVAEAFF. DNA of the CDR3: TGCGCCAGCAGCTACGGGACAGGGGTCGCTGAAGCTTTCTTT.

This clone was seen more than once but under ten times. The V and J genes are TRBV6-1 and TRBJ1-6; D is unclear. Germline values: CDR1 MNHNS, CDR2 SASEGT. V dropped 3 bases and J dropped 11 bases, with 14 bases sitting between them. This CDR3 spans 14 amino acids. This chain's CDR3 is CASSDSHTEAPLHF. CDR3 DNA: TGTGCCAGCAGTGATTCTCACACCGAAGCACCCCTCCACTTT.

This chain uses TRBV7-8 with TRBJ2-2; 8 bases line up with TRBD1. The V gene end was trimmed by 11 bases and the J gene end by 1 base; junction bases not matched to a gene: 6. Germline values: CDR1 SGHVS, CDR2 FQNEAQ. The CDR3 totals 14 residues. The chain's CDR3 is CAGQGPKNTGELFF. Here the CDR3 DNA reads TGTGCCGGACAGGGCCCCAAGAACACCGGGGAGCTGTTTTTT.

The CDR3 is CASSLGTHSSGANVLTF. DNA of the CDR3: TGCGCCAGCAGCTTGGGGACACATAGCTCTGGGGCCAACGTCCTGACTTTC. The chain is built from TRBV5-1 and TRBJ2-6; D perhaps matches TRBD1 (5 bases). V dropped 0 bases and J dropped 0 bases, with 10 bases sitting between them. This CDR3 has 17 amino acids. Germline CDR1 is SGHRS and CDR2 is YFSETQ.

The CDR3 nucleotides are TGTGCCAGCAGCTTAGACCCGACTAGCGCAGAGACCCAGTACTTC. Its protein is CASSLDPTSAETQYF. The V and J genes are TRBV7-2 and TRBJ2-5; the match to TRBD2 covers 8 bases. Germline V gene sequence: CDR1 SGHTA, CDR2 FQGNSA. The V segment lost 1 base and the J segment 4 bases; nucleotides outside the gene matches: 5. The CDR3 length is 15 residues.

The V call is TRBV15, the J call TRBJ2-5, with TRBD2 matching 11 bases. The ends lost 3 bases at V and 4 bases at J; junction bases unmatched: 4. The CDR3 length is 15 residues. Germline V lookup: CDR1 LNHNV, CDR2 YYDKDF (reference sequence). The CDR3 region has the DNA TGTGCCACCAGCAGCCTCACTAGCGGGAGAGAGACCCAGTACTTC. Its translation: CATSSLTSGRETQYF.

The CDR3 bases are TGCAGCGTTGACCAAAAAGAGACCCAGTACTTC. Residues: CSVDQKETQYF. This sequence joins TRBV29-1 and TRBJ2-5; D not resolved. The CDR3 has 11 residues. V was shortened by 3 bases and J by 3 bases, with 5 bases between the two germline ends. Germline V CDR1 and CDR2: SQVTM, ANQGSEA.

This clone has more than one count but fewer than ten. This rearrangement joins TRBV28 to TRBJ1-2; 8 positions match TRBD1. The germline V gene encodes CDR1 MDHEN and CDR2 SYDVKM. Losses at the gene ends were 4 bases for V and 7 bases for J; bases not matched to a gene: 8. The CDR3 loop spans 14 amino acids. The CDR3: CASSSTGGKAGYTF. The DNA for the CDR3 is TGTGCCAGCAGTTCCACAGGGGGAAAGGCTGGCTACACCTTC.

The V call is TRBV5-6, the J call TRBJ2-7, with 7 bases that match TRBD1. CDR3 size: 13 residues. Germline trimming cut 4 bases from V and 5 bases from J; bases unmatched to any gene: 6. Germline assignment: CDR1 SGHDT and CDR2 YYEEEE. CDR3 residues: CASSTPTGNEQYF. CDR3 bases: TGTGCCAGCAGCACCCCGACAGGGAACGAGCAGTACTTC.

The chain recombines TRBV19 with TRBJ1-3; D is unresolved. Germline V CDR1 and CDR2: LNHDA, SQIVND (reference sequence). This CDR3 region has 15 residues. The V gene lost 5 bases and the J gene lost 0 bases, with 11 bases spanning the gap. Here the CDR3 reads CASSATRLSGNTIYF. CDR3 sequence (DNA): TGTGCCAGTAGTGCAACAAGACTCTCTGGAAACACCATATATTTT.

V is TRBV6-5 and J is TRBJ2-2; TRBD1 agrees at 8 bases. J gave up 5 bases and V 4 bases, and 6 bases lay outside the gene matches. The CDR3 has 15 residues. Germline CDR1 reads MNHEY; CDR2 reads SVGAGI. CDR3 sequence reads: CASSFQGATTGELFF. CDR3 coding DNA: TGTGCCAGCAGTTTCCAGGGGGCGACAACCGGGGAGCTGTTTTTT.

V usage is TRBV7-8 and J usage is TRBJ1-2; TRBD1 matches at 9 bases. Germline CDR1 SGHVS, CDR2 FQNEAQ. Trimming cost V 2 bases and J 7 bases; bases outside gene matches: 5. The CDR3 is 14 amino acids. The CDR3 protein is CASSLRDREFGYTF. The DNA for the CDR3 is TGTGCCAGCAGCTTAAGGGACAGGGAATTTGGCTACACCTTC. Using reference TRBV7-8 and TRBJ1-2 for the parts outside the CDR3, the full variable domain is GAGVSQSPRYKVAKRGQDVALRCDPISGHVSLFWYQQALGQGPEFLTYFQNEAQLDKSGLPSDRFFAERPEGSVSTLKIQRTQQEDSAVYLCASSLRDREFGYTFGSGTRLTVV.

The chain joins TRBV5-4 to TRBJ2-3; 11 positions match TRBD2. Per the germline V gene, CDR1 is SGHNT and CDR2 is YYREEE (reference sequence). The CDR3 is 16 residues long. V trimming: 7 bases; J trimming: 3 bases; junction bases outside the gene matches: 10. CDR3 coding DNA: TGTGCCAGCGGCCGCCGGACTAGCGGGCGGACAGATACGCAGTATTTT. Translation gives CASGRRTSGRTDTQYF.

V usage is TRBV7-9 and J usage is TRBJ1-2, with D maybe TRBD1 (5 bases). Trimming removed 7 bases from V and 3 bases from J, with 21 bases in between. The germline CDR1 and CDR2 sequences are SEHNR and FQNEAQ (reference sequence). The CDR3 contains 16 residues. The CDR3 spells CASNSVGLGDYYGYTF. The CDR3 DNA reads as TGTGCCAGCAATTCTGTAGGCCTGGGGGACTACTATGGCTACACCTTC.

J is TRBJ1-3 and V is TRBV5-6; 7 bases agree with TRBD1. The germline V gene encodes CDR1 SGHDT and CDR2 YYEEEE. V lost 5 bases and J lost 0; bases outside the gene matches: 8. The CDR3 extends over 16 amino acids. Here the CDR3 DNA reads TGTGCCAGCAGTCGTCCGGGACAGATCTCTGGAAACACCATATATTTT. Protein sequence: CASSRPGQISGNTIYF.

This sequence joins TRBV29-1 and TRBJ1-2; TRBD1 is a possible D gene (5 bases). Germline loops: CDR1 SQVTM, CDR2 ANQGSEA. CDR3 length equals 13 residues. The V end lost 3 bases, the J end lost 8 bases, and 16 bases lay between the germline ends. CDR3 coding DNA: TGCAGCGTTGACCTGGGGGAGGGTCGGGGCTACACCTTC. This gives the protein CSVDLGEGRGYTF.

CDR3 sequence reads: CASSLSPLGQQKLFF. As DNA, the CDR3 is TGTGCCAGCAGTCTCTCGCCCCTGGGACAGCAAAAACTGTTTTTT. The chain has TRBV28 and TRBJ1-4; 7 positions match TRBD1. The germline CDR1 and CDR2 sequences are MDHEN and SYDVKM. The CDR3 length is 15 residues. The J segment lost 9 bases and the V segment lost 5 bases, leaving 12 bases of the junction unmatched.

This rearrangement joins TRBV18 to TRBJ2-5; possibly TRBD1 for D (6 bases). The V end was cut by 3 bases, the J end by 0 bases, with 11 bases between. CDR3 length: 15 residues. CDR1 is KGHSH and CDR2 is LQKENI in the germline V gene. The chain's CDR3 is CASSPLGTYQETQYF. The CDR3 DNA reads as TGTGCCAGCTCACCCCTCGGGACATACCAAGAGACCCAGTACTTC.

The rearrangement joins TRBV27 to TRBJ1-2, with a weak D call TRBD1 (5 bases). The germline gives CDR1 MNHEY, CDR2 SMNVEV (reference sequence). V was cut by 6 bases and J by 8 bases, with 19 bases left in between. The CDR3 sequence is 14 residues long. The CDR3 sequence is CASRLGGGGRGYTF. In DNA form, the CDR3 reads TGTGCCAGCAGGCTGGGGGGTGGCGGTAGGGGCTACACCTTC.

The J gene is TRBJ2-7, the V gene TRBV10-2; 7 nucleotides line up with TRBD2. The CDR3 has 13 amino acids. The V gene's germline CDR1 is WSHSY and CDR2 SAAADI. Trimming cost V 6 bases and J 6 bases; bases outside gene matches: 8. The CDR3 loop is CASRREGSGEQYV. The CDR3 coding sequence is TGCGCCAGCAGGAGGGAGGGGTCGGGCGAGCAGTACGTC.

The J gene is TRBJ2-1, the V gene TRBV28; a possible D gene is TRBD2 (5 bases). The CDR3 totals 11 residues. V lost 10 bases to trimming and J lost 12 bases, with 16 bases between them. CDR1 MDHEN and CDR2 SYDVKM come from the germline V gene. The CDR3 DNA is TGTGCCACCGAGGGCCCCCGGACGCAGTTCTTC. Translating it yields CATEGPRTQFF.

This chain joins TRBV3-1 (or the pseudogene TRBV3-2) and TRBJ1-1; possible D gene TRBD1, 5 bases. The CDR3 consists of 15 residues. The V end lost 0 bases, the J end lost 1 base, and 9 bases lay between the germline ends. Per the germline V gene, CDR1 is LGHDT and CDR2 is YNNKEL (reference sequence). The CDR3 region has the DNA TGTGCCAGCAGCCAAGAGGCGCAGGGGAACACTGAAGCTTTCTTT. It translates to CASSQEAQGNTEAFF.